A selection of T cell receptor beta chains follows, all from one sample in a study of identical twins. MiXCR, applied by TCRdb to the 5' RACE reads, yields one record per CDR3 protein. The sample lists hundreds of thousands of distinct CDR3 sequences, over 5% occurring once. The sequenced sample consisted of naive T cells sorted from blood. Receptors were obtained from a man between 18 and 35 years old in good health. Both conserved end residues are part of each CDR3. The order of the fields is D gene, clone size, V gene, J gene, CDR3 DNA, CDR3 protein. The D gene is left open where the match is weak. Not all rows give a size; the values are once, few, many and, for expanded clones, a class.

>TRBD1|many|TRBV12-3/TRBV12-4|TRBJ2-7
TGTGCCAGCAGTTTACTCTCTCGTCCGGGACAGGGTCAGTACTTC
CASSLLSRPGQGQYF
>TRBD1|few|TRBV7-8|TRBJ2-3
TGTGCCAGCAGCTCGTCGTGGGACAGTCGCACAGATACGCAGTATTTT
CASSSSWDSRTDTQYF
>TRBD1|NA|TRBV24-1|TRBJ2-7
TGTGCCACCAGTGATCCGGGACAGGGACACTACGAGCAGTACTTC
CATSDPGQGHYEQYF
>NA|few|TRBV5-1|TRBJ2-2
TGCGCCAGCAGCCTGACCGTAGCCCCCGGGGAGCTGTTTTTT
CASSLTVAPGELFF
>NA|many|TRBV29-1|TRBJ2-3
TGCAGCGTTCGCCCGTCTCTATATACGCAGTATTTT
CSVRPSLYTQYF
>NA|NA|TRBV25-1|TRBJ1-2
TGTGCCAGCGGGGATACCGGGCCTACCTATGGCTACACCTTC
CASGDTGPTYGYTF
>TRBD2|few|TRBV29-1|TRBJ2-5
TGCAGCGTTTACCACCCCGGACTAGGGGAGACCCAGTACTTC
CSVYHPGLGETQYF
>NA|many|TRBV15|TRBJ2-1
TGTGCCACCAGCAGAGATAATGAGCAGTTCTTC
CATSRDNEQFF
>NA|many|TRBV28|TRBJ1-2
TGTGCCAGCAGAGTGACAGTAAACTATGGCTACACCTTC
CASRVTVNYGYTF
>NA|many|TRBV28|TRBJ2-1
TGTGCCAGCAGTCCCAGGGGGGAGAACACCTACAATGAGCAGTTCTTC
CASSPRGENTYNEQFF
>NA|few|TRBV4-3|TRBJ2-1
TGCGCCAGCAGCCCCTCAGGGCCGTACTACAATGAGCAGTTCTTC
CASSPSGPYYNEQFF
>TRBD1|NA|TRBV28|TRBJ1-6
TGTGCCAGCAGCCGAGGACAGGGCCTATATAATTCACCCCTCCACTTT
CASSRGQGLYNSPLHF
>TRBD1|NA|TRBV9|TRBJ2-5
TGTGCCAGCAGCGTAGGAGGCAGGGGGCTAGGGGAGACCCAGTACTTC
CASSVGGRGLGETQYF
>NA|many|TRBV6-1|TRBJ2-1
TGTGCCAGCCCGGACTCCTACAATGAGCAGTTCTTC
CASPDSYNEQFF